This entry lists 18 T cell receptor beta chains sequenced from one sample in a study of cytomegalovirus exposure and HLA in healthy donors. PCR used 60 Vbeta primers and 13 Jbeta primers. Assay: immunoSEQ multiplex PCR; the TCRdb copy retains only in-frame clones and omits some. This repertoire shows 180,000 or so clones, just under 80% found once; its top ten account for about 1.9%. The sequenced sample was PBMCs. These receptors came from a woman aged 25 to 39 in good health and CMV-seronegative.

The rearrangement uses TRBV29-1 and TRBJ2-3, with a possible D match to TRBD1 (6 bases). V lost 3 bases and J 3 bases, leaving 7 bases between the germline ends. The germline CDR1 and CDR2 sequences are SQVTM and ANQGSEA. This CDR3 is 12 amino acids long. CDR3 region: CSVDTGTDTQYF. For the CDR3, the DNA is TGCAGCGTTGATACAGGGACAGATACGCAGTATTTT.

CDR3 in amino acids: CASSYGRGTEAFF. CDR3 in DNA: TGTGCCAGCAGTTACGGGAGGGGGACTGAAGCTTTCTTT. This chain joins TRBV6-5 and TRBJ1-1, with D possibly matching TRBD1 (6 bases). V was cut by 2 bases and J by 5 bases, with 9 bases left in between. This CDR3 region has 13 residues. Germline values: CDR1 MNHEY, CDR2 SVGAGI.

The V gene is TRBV4-1, the J gene TRBJ2-1, with 11 bases aligning to TRBD2. CDR1 is MGHRA, CDR2 YSYEKL, per germline. CDR3 length: 15 residues. Germline trimming cut 5 bases from V and 5 bases from J; bases unmatched to any gene: 5. The CDR3 DNA is TGCGCCAGCAGCAGCGGGACTAGCGGTCACAATGAGCAGTTCTTC. This translates into CASSSGTSGHNEQFF.

V usage is TRBV4-2 and J usage is TRBJ2-4; no reliable D call. V lost 1 base and J 1 base, leaving 5 bases between the germline ends. Per germline, CDR1 LGHNA and CDR2 YNFKEQ. The CDR3 covers 14 residues. The CDR3 sequence is CASSQAVAKNIQYF. DNA of the CDR3: TGTGCCAGCAGCCAAGCGGTGGCCAAAAACATTCAGTACTTC.

The sample holds one count of this clone. The J gene is TRBJ1-5, the V gene TRBV10-3; 7 bases agree with TRBD1. The CDR3 sequence is 13 residues long. Looked up from germline, CDR1 is ENHRY and CDR2 is SYGVKD. V dropped 5 bases and J dropped 5; count of bases not matched to a gene: 3. The CDR3 DNA reads as TGTGCCATCAGTTTAGACAGGGATCAGCCCCAGCATTTT. Its protein is CAISLDRDQPQHF.

The chain is built from TRBV15 and TRBJ1-2; D remains unclear. The V end was cut by 7 bases, the J end by 6 bases, with 18 bases between. Germline CDR1 is LNHNV and CDR2 is YYDKDF (reference sequence). The CDR3 is made up of 14 amino acids. CDR3 coding DNA: TGTGCCACCAACCCGGTATTTTCTCAGGATGGCTACACCTTC. As protein: CATNPVFSQDGYTF.

The chain is built from TRBV7-9 and TRBJ1-1; possibly TRBD1 for D (6 bases). Looked up from germline, CDR1 is SEHNR and CDR2 is FQNEAQ (reference sequence). Trimming left V 2 bases short and J 3 bases short, with 10 bases between. CDR3 length: 14 residues. CDR3: CASSLTPGDTEAFF. The CDR3 DNA sequence: TGTGCCAGCAGCTTAACCCCAGGGGACACTGAAGCTTTCTTT.

This chain links TRBV7-9 with TRBJ2-3; 8 positions agree with TRBD2. Per germline, CDR1 SEHNR and CDR2 FQNEAQ (reference sequence). This CDR3 region has 15 residues. Trimming removed 3 bases from V and 6 bases from J; junction bases left unmatched: 8. This chain's CDR3 is CASSFPTGGPDTQYF. CDR3 in DNA: TGTGCCAGCAGCTTTCCTACGGGGGGGCCGGATACGCAGTATTTT. Full variable domain (remainder filled in from reference TRBV7-9 and TRBJ2-3): DTGVSQNPRHKITKRGQNVTFRCDPISEHNRLYWYRQTLGQGPEFLTYFQNEAQLEKSRLLSDRFSAERPKGSFSTLEIQRTEQGDSAMYLCASSFPTGGPDTQYFGPGTRLTVL.

The chain links TRBV7-3 to TRBJ1-5; no firm D call. The length of the CDR3 is 13 residues. The germline V gene has CDR1 SGHTA and CDR2 FQGTGA. V shed 5 bases and J shed 2 bases, with 7 bases lying between them. The chain's CDR3 is CASSRHRNQPQHF. CDR3 coding DNA: TGTGCCAGCAGCCGACACCGCAATCAGCCCCAGCATTTT. Full variable domain (outside the CDR3, taken from reference TRBV7-3 and TRBJ1-5): GAGVSQTPSNKVTEKGKYVELRCDPISGHTALYWYRQSLGQGPEFLIYFQGTGAADDSGLPNDRFFAVRPEGSVSTLKIQRTERGDSAVYLCASSRHRNQPQHFGDGTRLSIL.

The chain employs TRBV19 and TRBJ2-7, with D possibly TRBD2 on 6 matching bases. V was clipped by 5 bases and J by 6 bases, with 11 bases between them. CDR3 length: 12 residues. Germline CDR1 is LNHDA and CDR2 is SQIVND (reference sequence). CDR3 bases: TGTGCCAGTAGTTCGGGGAGGCTCGAGCAGTACTTC. This encodes CASSSGRLEQYF.

The V call is TRBV28, the J call TRBJ1-2; 9 bases are shared with TRBD1. Trimming at V came to 3 bases and at J to 4 bases, leaving 6 bases not matched to a gene. Per the germline V gene, CDR1 is MDHEN and CDR2 is SYDVKM. CDR3 length equals 15 residues. The DNA for the CDR3 is TGTGCCAGCAGTTTCCGGGACAGGGTTTCCTATGGCTACACCTTC. It yields the protein CASSFRDRVSYGYTF.

A single count supports this clone. The chain is built from TRBV4-1 and TRBJ2-2; D uncertain. There are 13 residues in the CDR3. Between the trimmed V and J ends, which lost 5 bases and 9 bases, there was a span of 13 bases. The germline CDR1 and CDR2 sequences are MGHRA and YSYEKL. The CDR3 spells CASSIQVNWELFF. As DNA, the CDR3 is TGCGCCAGCAGCATTCAAGTAAACTGGGAGCTGTTTTTT.

This CDR3 reads CASRQAGVNGELFF. For the CDR3, the DNA is TGTGCCAGCAGACAAGCGGGGGTCAACGGGGAGCTGTTTTTT. The chain carries TRBV7-2 and TRBJ2-2, with 8 positions matching TRBD2. The CDR3 is 14 residues long. Germline CDR1 and CDR2: SGHTA and FQGNSA. V shed 6 bases and J 7 bases; nucleotides not matched to a gene: 7.

The chain links TRBV9 to TRBJ1-6, with 8 bases fitting TRBD1. Trimming cost V 3 bases and J 7 bases; bases outside gene matches: 3. This CDR3 contains 14 residues. Germline loops: CDR1 SGDLS, CDR2 YYNGEE. This CDR3 is CASSEWTGNSPLHF. The CDR3 DNA is TGTGCCAGCAGCGAATGGACAGGGAATTCACCCCTCCACTTT.

The chain employs TRBV30 and TRBJ2-3; 8 nucleotides match TRBD2. The CDR3 runs to 14 residues. Trimming removed 0 bases from V and 1 base from J; junction bases left unmatched: 0. Germline-derived CDR1 and CDR2 are GTSNPN and SVGIG (reference sequence). CDR3 DNA sequence: TGTGCCTGGAGTGTACTAGCGGGCACAGATACGCAGTATTTT. Protein product: CAWSVLAGTDTQYF.

V is TRBV5-1 and J is TRBJ2-1; 11 bases match TRBD1. V dropped 4 bases and J dropped 6; count of bases not matched to a gene: 0. CDR3 length: 13 residues. The germline V gene has CDR1 SGHRS and CDR2 YFSETQ. In nucleotides, the CDR3 is TGCGCCAGCAGCGGACAGGGGGCCAATGAGCAGTTCTTC. Protein: CASSGQGANEQFF.

In this sample, this clone turned up once. V gene TRBV4-1 combines with J gene TRBJ2-5; TRBD2 matches at 15 bases. There are 19 residues in the CDR3. Per the germline V gene, CDR1 is MGHRA and CDR2 is YSYEKL. J gave up 1 base and V 3 bases, and 9 bases lay outside the gene matches. The CDR3 sequence: CASSHPGLAGGRIQETQYF. The DNA for the CDR3 is TGCGCCAGCAGCCATCCGGGACTAGCGGGGGGCCGCATCCAAGAGACCCAGTACTTC.

This clone was picked up one time. This chain connects TRBV5-1 to TRBJ1-1; D remains ambiguous. CDR1 and CDR2 from the germline V gene are SGHRS and YFSETQ. The length of the CDR3 is 14 residues. V was pared by 5 bases and J by 4 bases, with 15 bases between. CDR3 region: CASRPSTVVTEAFF. Here the CDR3 DNA reads TGCGCCAGCAGGCCGAGCACAGTTGTCACTGAAGCTTTCTTT.